This T cell receptor (beta chain) was sequenced during a study of T cells in Graves' hyperthyroidism and ophthalmopathy (dated by TCRdb to about 2019). Context from the whole study: Peripheral blood samples were taken at the time of initial diagnosis, prior to any treatment. To identify distinguishing TCR V-J signatures, a discovery cohort of 90 to 100 patients was used, comprising 43 with Graves' ophthalmopathy and some 57 with stable Graves' hyperthyroidism. An independent validation cohort of 18 to 20 hyperthyroidism patients and some 15 patients who later progressed to ophthalmopathy tested prospective prediction of ophthalmopathy. The 85 to 100 discovery patients were divided at random into training and test sets in a 7:3 ratio. Thyroid tissue and blood T-cell repertoires from about six Graves' hyperthyroidism patients were also compared in the study. Following sampling, methimazole starting at 30 mg daily was given to hyperthyroidism patients, and high-dose intravenous methylprednisolone was given to ophthalmopathy patients. The paper describes TCR Vbeta CDR3 sequencing of some 130 peripheral blood samples, made up of roughly 45 ophthalmopathy patients, roughly 72 hyperthyroidism patients and roughly 17 progressor patients.

TCR beta CDR3 regions were amplified from RNA transcripts. For the first round of RT-PCR on the TCR CDR3, the HTBI primer set was used together with the Qiagen OneStep RT-PCR kit. The libraries were constructed in a second round of multiplex PCR and then size-selected and purified. Sequencing of the libraries was done on an Illumina HiSeq2000 using paired-end 100 bp reads. Regarding the original processing steps: SOAPnuke was used to process the raw data, throwing out any read that contained adapters or uncalled bases, had a mean Phred below 15, or lacked an exact constant-primer or identifier match. COPE v1.2.5 was used to merge high-quality paired reads, and clonotypes were defined as unique nucleotide sequences. MiTCR v1.1 was used to align clonotypes to the IMGT TRBV, TRBD and TRBJ reference segments. The analysis included only V-J combinations with a frequency above 0.0001, which together covered approximately 99% of the repertoires. The TCS score was defined as the ratio of F50 (clonal expansion) to E x V (chaos), calculated using BLOSUM62-based TCRdist between CDR3 peptides within each V-J. Welch's t-statistics and random forest reduced around 510 V-J features to 13, which were used in a naive Bayes classifier (R e1071). TCRdb itself trimmed the public reads at Q25 with fastp, ran MiXCR and retained productive beta chains. Each entry is one CDR3 protein sequence, shown with its most common DNA and genes. In this record, the V and J calls reflect TCRdb's handling and not the investigators' own analysis. This sample lists some 760,000 distinct CDR3 sequences; approximately 15% were detected once. 9.5% to 13% of the sample goes to the ten largest clones.

After removal of 1 base from V and 0 bases from J, the junction retains 3 bases not matched to a gene. From a lookup of the germline V gene (reference sequence), CDR1 and CDR2 are DFQATT and SNEGSKA. The CDR3 numbers 15 residues from cysteine through phenylalanine. Only CDR3 DNA remains: 45 bases, in frame from the first base. This clonotype was seen ten or more times. It lacks a known antigen. Per-base quality was not reported, and no clone a single base away is much larger than it. A patient counted as having stable Graves' hyperthyroidism if no progression to ophthalmopathy occurred over 18 months of follow-up. The hyperthyroidism patients were between 18 and 65 years old and newly diagnosed, with a disease duration of less than 2 months. Any patient with an uncontrolled infection, another autoimmune disease, pregnancy or lactation was excluded. Clinical symptoms, serum thyroxine and TRAb, thyroid ultrasound, and orbital computed tomography formed the basis for the diagnoses. PBMCs were isolated from more than 9 ml of fresh peripheral blood by Ficoll-Paque density gradient centrifugation. Total RNA was extracted with Trizol reagent, and quality was checked on an Agilent 2100 Bioanalyzer.

What the work shows at the level of the full study, not this receptor alone: In validation, the model predicted progression to ophthalmopathy a median of around 6.5 months before onset, with roughly 71% sensitivity and roughly 79% specificity. Sample size was not statistically predetermined, and investigators were not blinded to group allocation. A model built on a 13 V-J signature distinguished ophthalmopathy from stable hyperthyroidism, reaching roughly 88% sensitivity and about 81% specificity in cross-validation and 80%/75% in testing. Blood samples also contained most of the expanded thyroid clonotypes (frequency above 0.001), which suggests that blood repertoires may reflect thyroid immune responses.

The sequence derives from a woman aged 18-29 years with Graves' hyperthyroidism. The chain is encoded by TRBV20-1 joined to TRBJ2-3; 8 bases in the middle match TRBD2. The sample taken for sequencing was blood. The DNA sequence is TGCAGTGCTAGAGGTACTAGCGGTAGCACAGATACGCAGTATTTT. Its protein reads: CSARGTSGSTDTQYF.